This TCR beta chain appears in the sequencing data of a study of blood T cell repertoires in COVID-19. TCRdb's table, derived via immunoSEQ multiplex PCR, lists solely in-frame clones and lacks some. The sample has about 310,000 clones; around 89% are singletons. Germline CDR1 is SEHNR and CDR2 is FQNEAQ (reference sequence). The CDR3 totals 14 residues. Unmatched junction bases numbered 3, after V lost 2 bases and J lost 4 bases. The receptor's source is a middle-aged woman who had recovered from COVID-19. The chain recombines TRBV7-9 with TRBJ2-7; 9 bases match TRBD1. Input material: PBMCs or T cells enriched from blood (not recorded which). The DNA of the CDR3 is TGTGCCAGCAGCTTACAACAGGGGGCATACGAGCAGTACTTC. Translating it yields CASSLQQGAYEQYF.